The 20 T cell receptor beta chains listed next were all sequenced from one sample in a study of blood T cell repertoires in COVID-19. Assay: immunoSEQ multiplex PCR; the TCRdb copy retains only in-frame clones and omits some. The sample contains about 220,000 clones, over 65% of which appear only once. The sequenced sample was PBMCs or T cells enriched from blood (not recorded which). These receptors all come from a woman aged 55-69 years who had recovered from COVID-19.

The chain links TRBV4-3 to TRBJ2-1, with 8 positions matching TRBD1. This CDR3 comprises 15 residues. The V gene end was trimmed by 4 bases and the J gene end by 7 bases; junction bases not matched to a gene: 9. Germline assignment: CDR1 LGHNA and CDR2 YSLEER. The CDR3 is CASSPEGQGWNEQFF. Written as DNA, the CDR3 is TGCGCCAGCAGCCCCGAAGGACAGGGTTGGAATGAGCAGTTCTTC.

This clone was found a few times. The CDR3 sequence is CASRPLAGGDNEQFF. In DNA form, the CDR3 reads TGTGCCAGCAGGCCGCTAGCGGGAGGGGACAATGAGCAGTTCTTC. This chain links TRBV6-5 with TRBJ2-1; TRBD2 aligns across 12 bases. In germline, CDR1 is MNHEY, CDR2 SVGAGI. V shed 6 bases, J shed 5 bases, and the junction held 5 bases outside the gene matches. This CDR3 region has 15 residues.

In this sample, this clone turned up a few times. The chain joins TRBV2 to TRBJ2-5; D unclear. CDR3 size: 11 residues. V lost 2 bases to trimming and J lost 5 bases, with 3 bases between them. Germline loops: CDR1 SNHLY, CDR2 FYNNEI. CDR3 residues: CASSELETQYF. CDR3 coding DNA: TGTGCCAGCAGTGAACTTGAGACCCAGTACTTC.

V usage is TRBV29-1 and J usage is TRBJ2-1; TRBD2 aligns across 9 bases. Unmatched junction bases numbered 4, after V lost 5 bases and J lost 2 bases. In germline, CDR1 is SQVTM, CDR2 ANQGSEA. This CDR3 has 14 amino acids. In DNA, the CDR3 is TGCAGCGTTAGCGGGAGGTTTACCTACAATGAGCAGTTCTTC. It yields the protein CSVSGRFTYNEQFF.

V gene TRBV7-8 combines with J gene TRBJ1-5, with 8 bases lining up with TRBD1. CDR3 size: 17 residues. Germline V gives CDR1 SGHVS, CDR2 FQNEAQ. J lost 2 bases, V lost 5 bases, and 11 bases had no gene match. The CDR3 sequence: CASSTNRQGSGNQPQHF. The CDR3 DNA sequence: TGTGCCAGCAGCACCAACCGACAGGGGTCGGGCAATCAGCCCCAGCATTTT.

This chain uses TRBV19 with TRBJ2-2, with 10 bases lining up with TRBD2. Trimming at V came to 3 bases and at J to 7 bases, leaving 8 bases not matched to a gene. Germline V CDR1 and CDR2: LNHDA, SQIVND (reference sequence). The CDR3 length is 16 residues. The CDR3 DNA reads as TGTGCCAGTAGTATTGGGCTAGCGGGAGTAGGCGGGGAGCTGTTTTTT. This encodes CASSIGLAGVGGELFF.

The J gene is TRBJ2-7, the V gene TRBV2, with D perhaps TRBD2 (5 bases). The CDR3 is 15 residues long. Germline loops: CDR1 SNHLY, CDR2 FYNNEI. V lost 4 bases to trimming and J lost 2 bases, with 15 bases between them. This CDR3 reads CASSVEAGRAYEQYF. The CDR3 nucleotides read TGTGCCAGCAGTGTGGAGGCAGGACGGGCCTACGAGCAGTACTTC.

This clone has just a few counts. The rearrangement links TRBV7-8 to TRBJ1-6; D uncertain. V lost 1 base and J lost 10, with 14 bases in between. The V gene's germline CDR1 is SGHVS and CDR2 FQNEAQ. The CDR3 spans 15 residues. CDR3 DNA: TGTGCCAGCAGCTTAGTACCGGGTATGAGATCACCCCTCCACTTT. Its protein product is CASSLVPGMRSPLHF.

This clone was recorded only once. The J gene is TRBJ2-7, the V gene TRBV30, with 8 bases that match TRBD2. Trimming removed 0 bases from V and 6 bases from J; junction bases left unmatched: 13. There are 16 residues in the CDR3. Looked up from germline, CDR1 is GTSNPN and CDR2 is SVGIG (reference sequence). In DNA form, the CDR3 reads TGTGCCTGGAGTGTAAGAAGCGGGAGTCCCCTAGGCGAGCAGTACTTC. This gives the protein CAWSVRSGSPLGEQYF.

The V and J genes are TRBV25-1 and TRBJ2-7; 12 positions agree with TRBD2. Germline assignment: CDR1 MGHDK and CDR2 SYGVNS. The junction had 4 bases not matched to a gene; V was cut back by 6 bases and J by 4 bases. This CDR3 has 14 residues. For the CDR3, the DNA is TGTGCCAGCAGGGATGGGACTAGCGGGTACGAGCAGTACTTC. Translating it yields CASRDGTSGYEQYF.

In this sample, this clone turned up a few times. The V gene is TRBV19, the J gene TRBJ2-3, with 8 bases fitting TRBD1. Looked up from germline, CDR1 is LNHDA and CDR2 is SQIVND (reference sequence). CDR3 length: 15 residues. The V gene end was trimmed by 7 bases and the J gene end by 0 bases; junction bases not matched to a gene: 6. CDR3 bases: TGTGCCAGTACTCCCAGGACAGGGAGCACAGATACGCAGTATTTT. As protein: CASTPRTGSTDTQYF.

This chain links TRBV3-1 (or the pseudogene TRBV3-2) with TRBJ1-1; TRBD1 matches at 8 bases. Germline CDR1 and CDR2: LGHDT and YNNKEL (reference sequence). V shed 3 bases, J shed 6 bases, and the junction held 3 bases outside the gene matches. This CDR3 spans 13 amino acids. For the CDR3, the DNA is TGTGCCAGCAGCCAGACAGGGGAAGCTGAAGCTTTCTTT. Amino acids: CASSQTGEAEAFF.

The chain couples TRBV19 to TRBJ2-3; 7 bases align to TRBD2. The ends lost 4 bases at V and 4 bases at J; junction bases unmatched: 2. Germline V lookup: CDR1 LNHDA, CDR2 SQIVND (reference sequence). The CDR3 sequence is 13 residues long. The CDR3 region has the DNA TGTGCCAGTAGTAAGCGGGACCCAGATACGCAGTATTTT. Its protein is CASSKRDPDTQYF.

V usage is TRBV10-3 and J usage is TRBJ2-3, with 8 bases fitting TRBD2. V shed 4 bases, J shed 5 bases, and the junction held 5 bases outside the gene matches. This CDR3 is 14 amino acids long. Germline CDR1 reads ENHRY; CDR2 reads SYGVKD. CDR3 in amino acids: CAISVGTSEDTQYF. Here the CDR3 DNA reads TGTGCCATCAGTGTCGGGACTAGTGAAGATACGCAGTATTTT.

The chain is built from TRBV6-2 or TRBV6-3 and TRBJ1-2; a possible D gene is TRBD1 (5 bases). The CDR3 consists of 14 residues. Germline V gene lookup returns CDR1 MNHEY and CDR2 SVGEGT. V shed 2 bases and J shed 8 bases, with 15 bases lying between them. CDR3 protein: CASSYHQGGSGYTF. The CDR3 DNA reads TGTGCCAGCAGTTACCATCAGGGAGGCAGCGGCTACACCTTC.

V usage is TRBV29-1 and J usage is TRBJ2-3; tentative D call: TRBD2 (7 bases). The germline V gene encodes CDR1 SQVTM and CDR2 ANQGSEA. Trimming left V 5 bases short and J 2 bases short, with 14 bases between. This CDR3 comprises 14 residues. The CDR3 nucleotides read TGCAGCGTTCGTGCGGGGGCCGACACAGATACGCAGTATTTT. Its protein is CSVRAGADTDTQYF.

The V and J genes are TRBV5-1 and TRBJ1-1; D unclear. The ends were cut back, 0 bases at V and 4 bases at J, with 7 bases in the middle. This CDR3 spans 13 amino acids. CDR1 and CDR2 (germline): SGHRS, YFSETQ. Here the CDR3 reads CASSLDISTEAFF. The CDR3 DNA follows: TGCGCCAGCAGCTTGGACATCTCCACTGAAGCTTTCTTT.

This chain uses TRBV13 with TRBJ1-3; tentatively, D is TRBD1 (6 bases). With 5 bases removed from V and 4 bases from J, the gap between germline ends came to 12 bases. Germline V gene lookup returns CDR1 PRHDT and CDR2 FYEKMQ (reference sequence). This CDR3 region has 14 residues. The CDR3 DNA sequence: TGTGCCAGCAGCCCACAGGGTTCGGGAAACACCATATATTTT. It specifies CASSPQGSGNTIYF.

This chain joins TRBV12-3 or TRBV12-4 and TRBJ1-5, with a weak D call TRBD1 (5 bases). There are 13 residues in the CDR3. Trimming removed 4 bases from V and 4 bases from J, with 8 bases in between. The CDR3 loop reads CASSSTVNQPQHF. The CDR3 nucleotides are TGTGCCAGCAGTTCGACAGTAAATCAGCCCCAGCATTTT.

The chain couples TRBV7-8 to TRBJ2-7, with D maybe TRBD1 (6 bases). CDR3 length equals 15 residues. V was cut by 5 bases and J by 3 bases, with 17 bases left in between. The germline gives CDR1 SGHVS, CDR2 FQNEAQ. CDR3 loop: CASSTLGAFNYEQYF. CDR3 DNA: TGTGCCAGCAGCACCCTGGGGGCGTTTAACTACGAGCAGTACTTC.